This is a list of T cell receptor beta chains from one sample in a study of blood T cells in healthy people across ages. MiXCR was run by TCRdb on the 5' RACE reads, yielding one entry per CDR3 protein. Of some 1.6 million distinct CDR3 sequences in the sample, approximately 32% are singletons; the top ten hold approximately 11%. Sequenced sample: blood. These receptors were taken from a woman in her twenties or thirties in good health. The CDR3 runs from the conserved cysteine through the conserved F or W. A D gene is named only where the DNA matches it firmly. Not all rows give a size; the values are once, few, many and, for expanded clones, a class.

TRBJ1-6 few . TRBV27 CASSLGGGISPLHF TGTGCCAGCAGTTTAGGGGGGGGGATTTCACCCCTCCACTTT
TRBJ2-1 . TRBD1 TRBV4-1 CASSQGTTRQGYNEQFF TGCGCCAGCAGCCAAGGGACGACGAGACAGGGTTACAATGAGCAGTTCTTC
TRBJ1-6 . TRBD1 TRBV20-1 CSASPLGQGLNSPLHF TGCAGTGCTAGTCCCCTCGGACAGGGCCTTAATTCACCCCTCCACTTT
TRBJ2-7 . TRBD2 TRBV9 CASSPGTSFYYEQYF TGTGCCAGCAGCCCCGGGACTAGCTTCTACTACGAGCAGTACTTC
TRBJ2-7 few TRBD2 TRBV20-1 CSARLAGAKEQYF TGCAGTGCTAGACTAGCGGGTGCGAAAGAGCAGTACTTC
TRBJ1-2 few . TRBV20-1 CSADSVLYGYTF TGCAGTGCGGATTCGGTCCTGTATGGCTACACCTTC
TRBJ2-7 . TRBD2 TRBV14 CASSQDGLAGRRGNEQYF TGTGCCAGCAGCCAAGATGGGCTAGCGGGACGCAGGGGGAACGAGCAGTACTTC
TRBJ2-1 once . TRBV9 CASIPRGGYYNEQFF TGTGCCAGCATCCCCCGGGGCGGATATTACAATGAGCAGTTCTTC
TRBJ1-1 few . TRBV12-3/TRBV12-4 CASSRGGAQMNTEAFF TGTGCCAGCAGTCGGGGAGGGGCTCAAATGAACACTGAAGCTTTCTTT
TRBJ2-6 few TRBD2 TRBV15 CATSRDRGLAGTGANVLTF TGTGCCACCAGCAGAGATCGGGGACTAGCGGGAACCGGGGCCAACGTCCTGACTTTC
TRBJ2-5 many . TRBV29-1 CSVDGTFQETQYF TGCAGCGTTGACGGGACCTTCCAAGAGACCCAGTACTTC
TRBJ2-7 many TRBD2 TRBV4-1 CASSQVLQPGGSYEQYF TGCGCCAGCAGCCAAGTGCTTCAACCGGGGGGTTCCTACGAGCAGTACTTC
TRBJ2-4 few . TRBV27 CASSNTAKNIQYF TGTGCCAGCAGCAACACAGCCAAAAACATTCAGTACTTC
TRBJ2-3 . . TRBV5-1 CASRSSTVDTQYF TGCGCCAGCAGATCTTCGACGGTAGATACGCAGTATTTT
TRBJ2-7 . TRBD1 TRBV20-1 CSARGPDRVSYEQYF TGCAGTGCTAGAGGTCCGGACAGGGTCTCCTACGAGCAGTACTTC
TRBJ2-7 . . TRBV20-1 CSARDDAPAREQYF TGCAGTGCTAGAGATGACGCACCAGCTCGTGAGCAGTACTTC
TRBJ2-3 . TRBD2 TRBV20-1 CSASDKGLAGRTDTQYF TGCAGTGCTTCTGATAAAGGACTAGCGGGAAGAACAGATACGCAGTATTTT
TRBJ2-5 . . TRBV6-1 CTTAGSRSEETQYF TGTACCACCGCCGGTAGCAGGAGTGAAGAGACCCAGTACTTC
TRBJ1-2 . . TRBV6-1 CASSDQGLGYGYTF TGTGCCAGCAGTGATCAGGGTTTGGGCTATGGCTACACCTTC
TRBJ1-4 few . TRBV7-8 CASSPQRSGFPTNEKLFF TGTGCCAGCAGCCCCCAACGGTCCGGATTTCCAACTAATGAAAAACTGTTTTTT
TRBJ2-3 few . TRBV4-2 CASSRDTADTQYF TGTGCCAGCAGCCGGGACACCGCAGATACGCAGTATTTT
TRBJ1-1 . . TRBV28 CASSLSQDRKIEAFF TGTGCCAGCAGTTTATCTCAAGACAGAAAAATTGAAGCTTTCTTT
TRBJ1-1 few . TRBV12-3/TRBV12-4 CASSSTAGNTEAFF TGTGCCAGCAGCTCTACGGCAGGGAACACTGAAGCTTTCTTT
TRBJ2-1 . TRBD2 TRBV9 CASSQGTSGVTYNEQFF TGTGCCAGCAGCCAAGGGACTAGCGGAGTGACGTACAATGAGCAGTTCTTC
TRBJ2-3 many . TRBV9 CASSLGPNTDTQYF TGTGCCAGCAGCTTAGGTCCTAACACAGATACGCAGTATTTT
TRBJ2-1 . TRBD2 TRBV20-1 CSASGERPGGSGGFYNEQFF TGCAGTGCTAGTGGAGAAAGGCCAGGGGGTAGCGGGGGTTTCTACAATGAGCAGTTCTTC
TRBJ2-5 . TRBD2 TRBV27 CASSLLAGLADRETQYF TGTGCCAGCAGTTTATTGGCGGGGCTAGCGGATAGGGAGACCCAGTACTTC
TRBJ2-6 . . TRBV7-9 CASSLQSGYSGANVLTF TGTGCCAGCAGCCTCCAAAGCGGCTACTCTGGGGCCAACGTCCTGACTTTC
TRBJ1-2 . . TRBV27 CASSLTRSQGDYGYTF TGTGCCAGCAGTCTTACCCGGAGCCAGGGCGACTATGGCTACACCTTC
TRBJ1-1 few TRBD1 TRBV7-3 CASSQTGETEAFF TGTGCCAGCAGCCAAACAGGGGAAACTGAAGCTTTCTTT
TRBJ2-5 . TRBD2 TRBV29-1 CSAEPAGVNNGQYF TGCAGCGCTGAGCCAGCGGGAGTTAACAATGGGCAGTACTTC
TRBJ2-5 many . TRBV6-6 CASSYGQRVSETQYF TGTGCCAGCAGTTATGGGCAGCGGGTATCAGAGACCCAGTACTTC
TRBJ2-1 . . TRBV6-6 CASSPRTGTAGHNEQFF TGTGCCAGCAGTCCACGTACCGGGACAGCGGGCCACAATGAGCAGTTCTTC
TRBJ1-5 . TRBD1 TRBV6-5 CASRRTGGNQPQHF TGTGCCAGCAGACGCACAGGGGGCAATCAGCCCCAGCATTTT
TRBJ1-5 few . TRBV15 CATSRGDNSNQPQHF TGTGCCACCAGCAGAGGAGACAATAGCAATCAGCCCCAGCATTTT
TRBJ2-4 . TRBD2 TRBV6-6 CASSPSGGSKNIQYF TGTGCCAGCAGTCCTAGCGGGGGCTCCAAAAACATTCAGTACTTC
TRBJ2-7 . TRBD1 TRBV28 CASRRGQEKQYF TGTGCCAGCAGACGAGGACAGGAAAAGCAGTACTTC
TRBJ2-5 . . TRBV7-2 CASSWTTHITIEQYF TGTGCCAGCAGCTGGACTACCCATATAACAATTGAGCAGTACTTC
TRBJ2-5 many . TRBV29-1 CSVSLQGHKRLALRTQYF TGCAGCGTTTCCCTCCAGGGGCACAAAAGGTTGGCGCTACGGACCCAGTACTTC
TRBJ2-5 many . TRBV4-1 CASSQRSADRETQYF TGCGCCAGCAGCCAACGGTCCGCGGATCGAGAGACCCAGTACTTC
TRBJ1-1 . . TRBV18 CASSPKDTMNTEAFF TGTGCCAGCTCACCCAAGGACACGATGAACACTGAAGCTTTCTTT
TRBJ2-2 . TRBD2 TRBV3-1 CASRWTSGNTGELFF TGTGCCAGCAGATGGACTAGCGGGAACACCGGGGAGCTGTTTTTT
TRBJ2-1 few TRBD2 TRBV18 CASSAIAGPIDEQFF TGTGCCAGCTCAGCGATAGCGGGGCCCATCGATGAGCAGTTCTTC
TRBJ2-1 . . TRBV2 CASSVSSGGGAEVQFF TGTGCCAGCAGTGTTAGTTCTGGTGGGGGGGCAGAGGTGCAGTTCTTC
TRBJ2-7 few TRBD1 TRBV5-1 CASSWIPGQGYYEQYF TGCGCCAGCAGCTGGATCCCGGGACAGGGGTACTACGAGCAGTACTTC
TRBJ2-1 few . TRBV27 CAGSSRQLPNEQFF TGTGCCGGCAGTTCCAGACAGTTGCCCAATGAGCAGTTCTTC
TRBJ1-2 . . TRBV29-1 CSVEDTLKFDQAGYTF TGCAGCGTTGAAGACACCCTCAAATTCGACCAGGCTGGCTACACCTTC
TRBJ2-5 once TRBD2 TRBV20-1 CSARHSRAGGREETQYF TGCAGTGCCAGACATTCACGAGCGGGGGGGCGAGAAGAGACCCAGTACTTC
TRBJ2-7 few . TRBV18 CASSPPFSYEQYF TGTGCCAGCTCACCACCGTTTTCCTACGAGCAGTACTTC
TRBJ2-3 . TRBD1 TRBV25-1 CASSVQGRDTQYF TGTGCCAGCAGTGTACAGGGGCGAGATACGCAGTATTTT
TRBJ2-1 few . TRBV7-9 CASSPMGREAYNEQFF TGTGCCAGCAGCCCCATGGGCAGGGAGGCCTACAATGAGCAGTTCTTC
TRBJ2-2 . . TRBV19 CASSSLGGTGELFF TGTGCCAGTAGTTCCCTAGGGGGAACCGGGGAGCTGTTTTTT
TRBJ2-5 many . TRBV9 CASSSDSLMGTQYF TGTGCCAGCAGCTCTGACTCTCTCATGGGGACCCAGTACTTC
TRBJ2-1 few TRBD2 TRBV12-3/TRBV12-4 CASQSGLAGYNEQFF TGTGCCAGTCAATCCGGACTAGCGGGTTATAATGAGCAGTTCTTC
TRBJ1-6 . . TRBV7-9 CASSSRALGQDSPLHF TGTGCCAGCAGCTCCCGGGCTCTAGGCCAAGATTCACCCCTCCACTTT
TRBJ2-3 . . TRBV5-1 CASSLTSGLDTQYF TGCGCCAGCAGCTTGACCAGCGGGTTAGATACGCAGTATTTT